The sequence of this TCR beta chain was determined in a study of blood T cell repertoires in COVID-19. The V gene's germline CDR1 is GTSNPN and CDR2 SVGIG (reference sequence). With 2 bases removed from V and 0 bases from J, the gap between germline ends came to 11 bases. The length of the CDR3 is 14 residues. Original handling: Counts of nucleated cells, estimated from reference gene primer amplification, were obtained. Profiled with immunoSEQ multiplex PCR; TCRdb holds only in-frame clones, not every one. Clone size and V and J calls were adopted from that table, with D and trimming inferred from the DNA. This repertoire shows some 290,000 clones, roughly 86% found once; its top ten account for 10% to 12%.

Sequenced material: peripheral blood. V and J are TRBV30 and TRBJ2-7; tentative D call: TRBD1 (5 bases). This clonotype originated in a woman aged 25-40 years with COVID-19, enrolled during active disease. For the CDR3, the DNA is TGTGCCTGGAGTCAGGGTGACTTCTCCTACGAGCAGTACTTC. It encodes CAWSQGDFSYEQYF.